This T cell receptor beta chain is drawn from a study of T-cell memory formation after mild COVID-19 (dated by TCRdb to about 2021). At the level of the whole study: TCR sequence clusters from the two donors were found to be largely donor specific. Two young, previously healthy adult volunteers made up the cohort, one male and one female. Longitudinal TCRalpha and TCRbeta repertoire sequencing tracked T-cell clones expanding and contracting after mild COVID-19 in a couple of donors.

In regard to this clonotype: Its antigen is currently not known. No much larger clonotype is one base removed from it; base qualities were not supplied.

Ficoll-Paque density gradient centrifugation was the method used to isolate PBMCs. General findings and caveats noted by the study authors: The study included only a couple of mild cases, and larger cohorts that include severe cases with pre-infection samples were judged to be necessary. Contracting CD4+ clones appeared mostly in the CM and EM memory subsets, whereas CD8+ clones were enriched in EMRA. Some responding clones were found in pre-infection memory, which suggests that pre-existing cross-reactive memory T cells took part in the SARS-CoV-2 response. Balanced CD4/CD8 phenotypes were observed for clones contracting from day 15 to 85, whereas a bias towards CD4+ was observed for a second wave of clones expanding from day 15 to 37. Whether the second-wave clones peaking on day 37 were SARS-CoV-2 specific was not confirmed.

Sequencing took place on an Illumina NovaSeq 6000. TCRalpha and TCRbeta cDNA libraries were built by 5'RACE with constant-segment primers, adding sample barcodes and unique molecular identifiers. Trizol reagent was used to extract RNA from every sample. The libraries were amplified in two PCR steps, and the second step added a second sample barcode and Illumina TruSeq adapters. The libraries were sequenced on an Illumina NovaSeq using 2 x 150 bp paired-end reads. On the authors' methods: With migec v1.2.7, reads were demultiplexed and then collapsed into UMI-guided consensus sequences. With mixcr v2.1.11, UMI consensuses were aligned to TRA and TRB V and J templates and assembled into clonotypes. Expanded or contracted clonotypes were those called significant by both edgeR and NoisET, with noise models trained on biological replicates. For edgeR calls, the thresholds were a false discovery rate-adjusted p below 0.01 and a log2 fold-change of 1. PCA with hierarchical clustering of max-normalized trajectories of the 1000 most abundant clonotypes was used as exploratory dynamics analysis. Each responding clone was given a CD4 or CD8 phenotype based on the CD4+ and CD8+ repertoires, which had been sequenced separately. TCRdb reprocessed the public reads (quality trimming at Q25 with fastp, clone calling with MiXCR) and kept in-frame beta chains. Rows with one shared CDR3 protein collapse into an entry with the most common genes and DNA. TCRdb's processing, not the authors', yielded these V and J calls. The sample table holds roughly 240,000 distinct CDR3 sequences, of which around 15% were seen once. The top ten hold roughly 20% of the sample.

The clonotype originates from a man younger than 35 who had mild COVID-19 (a few samples of this study predate the infection). The sample titles of this study are shuffled in the database, so cell type and time point are left out; the donor was told from shared clones. The specimen was PBMCs or a T cell subset sorted from them (not recorded which).

The CDR3 corresponds to CASSETGDSGTDTQYF. In nucleotide form, the sequence is TGTGCCAGCAGCGAGACTGGGGACTCGGGCACAGATACGCAGTATTTT. The chain employs TRBV21-1 and TRBJ2-3; the table's D gene call, TRBD2, was not cross checked with the DNA. TRBV21-1 is classified as a pseudogene. The CDR3 runs 16 amino acids, cysteine and phenylalanine included. Just the 48-base CDR3 DNA is kept, in frame starting at base 1.